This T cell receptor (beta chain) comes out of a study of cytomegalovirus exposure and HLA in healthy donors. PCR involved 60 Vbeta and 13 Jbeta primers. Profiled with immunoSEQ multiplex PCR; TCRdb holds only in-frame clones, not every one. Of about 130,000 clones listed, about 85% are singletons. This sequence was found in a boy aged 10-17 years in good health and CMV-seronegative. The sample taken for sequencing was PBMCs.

In DNA, the CDR3 is TGTGCCAGTAGTATTCCGGAGGATACTGAAGCTTTCTTT. Its protein is CASSIPEDTEAFF. The rearrangement links TRBV19 to TRBJ1-1; D ambiguous. Germline CDR1 LNHDA, CDR2 SQIVND (reference sequence). This CDR3 has 13 residues. The V gene lost 3 bases and the J gene lost 5 bases, with 10 bases spanning the gap.